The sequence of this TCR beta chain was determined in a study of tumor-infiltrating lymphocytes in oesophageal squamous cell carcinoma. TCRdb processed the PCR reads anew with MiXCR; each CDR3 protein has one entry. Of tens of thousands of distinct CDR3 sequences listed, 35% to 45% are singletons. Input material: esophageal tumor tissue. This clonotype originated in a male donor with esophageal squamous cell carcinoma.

The CDR3 DNA sequence: TGTGCCAGTAGTATCAGCGGGATCTCCAAAAACATTCAGTACTTC. It encodes CASSISGISKNIQYF. The chain links TRBV19 to TRBJ2-4, with TRBD2 matching 7 bases. Germline assignment: CDR1 LNHDA and CDR2 SQIVND (reference sequence). J was trimmed by 2 bases and V by 3 bases; bases with no gene match: 4. This CDR3 has 15 amino acids.